This TCR beta chain was profiled in a study of T cells in Graves' hyperthyroidism and ophthalmopathy (dated by TCRdb to about 2019). Notes on the research overall: Peripheral blood was collected at initial diagnosis, before any treatment. To identify TCR V-J signatures that set the groups apart, the researchers used a discovery cohort of 100 patients, made up of some 41 with Graves' ophthalmopathy and some 60 with stable Graves' hyperthyroidism. Prospective prediction of ophthalmopathy was tested in an independent validation cohort of about 19 hyperthyroidism patients and 15 to 17 patients who later progressed to ophthalmopathy. The 75 to 100 discovery patients were randomly split 7:3 into training and test sets. In more than five Graves' hyperthyroidism patients, the study also compared T-cell repertoires from thyroid tissue with T-cell repertoires from blood. After sampling, hyperthyroidism patients received methimazole starting at 30 mg daily, and ophthalmopathy patients received high-dose intravenous methylprednisolone. The paper describes TCR Vbeta CDR3 sequencing of 135 peripheral blood samples, made up of 40 to 45 ophthalmopathy patients, around 78 hyperthyroidism patients and 17 progressor patients. Paper-wide results and their limitations: In validation, progression to ophthalmopathy was predicted by the model with about 70% sensitivity and 72.22% specificity, a median of roughly 6 months before onset. A model built on a 13 V-J signature distinguished ophthalmopathy from stable hyperthyroidism, reaching 85% to 90% sensitivity and 81.08% specificity in cross-validation and 80%/75% in testing. Most expanded thyroid clonotypes (frequency above 0.001) were also detected in blood, a finding suggesting that blood repertoires may reflect thyroid immune responses. No statistical method was used to fix the sample size in advance, and group allocation was not hidden from the investigators.

This clonotype came up many times. Its antigen specificity is not known. No base quality information exists; no much larger clone differs at one position. Trimming at the junction amounts to 0 bases on V and 11 bases on J, and the germline ends lie 10 bases apart. The CDR3 numbers 12 residues from cysteine through phenylalanine. Only the CDR3 region is kept as DNA, spanning 36 bases read in frame from base 1. Via the germline V gene, CDR1 is SGHAT and CDR2 FQNNGV. Ophthalmopathy patients had moderately to severely active disease, Clinical Activity Score of at least 3, NOSPECS grade of at least 4, and duration under 3 months. Patients with uncontrolled infections, other autoimmune diseases, pregnancy or lactation were excluded. Diagnoses were based on clinical symptoms, serum thyroxine and TRAb, thyroid ultrasound and orbital computed tomography. PBMCs were isolated from about 9.2 ml of fresh peripheral blood by Ficoll-Paque density gradient centrifugation. Trizol reagent was used to extract total RNA, and RNA quality was then checked on an Agilent 2100 Bioanalyzer.

Amplification of TCR beta CDR3 regions was carried out from RNA transcripts. For the first round of RT-PCR on the TCR CDR3, the HTBI primer set was used together with the Qiagen OneStep RT-PCR kit. Libraries were constructed in a second round of multiplex PCR, after which size selection and purification were carried out. The libraries were sequenced on an Illumina HiSeq2000 using paired-end 100 bp reads. Per the original workflow: SOAPnuke was used to process the raw data, removing reads that contained adapters or uncalled bases, had a mean Phred below 15, or lacked an exact match to the constant primer or identifier. High-quality paired reads were merged with COPE v1.2.5, and unique nucleotide sequences were defined as clonotypes. MiTCR v1.1 was used to align clonotypes to the IMGT TRBV, TRBD and TRBJ reference segments. Only V-J combinations with frequency above 0.0001, covering about 99% of repertoires, were analysed. The TCS score was defined as F50 (clonal expansion) divided by E x V (chaos), with BLOSUM62-based TCRdist calculated between CDR3 peptides within each V-J. Welch's t-statistics and random forest reduced approximately 520 V-J features to 13, which were used in a naive Bayes classifier (R e1071). Starting from the raw public reads, TCRdb applied fastp trimming at Q25, assembled clones with MiXCR and retained in-frame beta chains. Each CDR3 protein appears once, grouped with its most common genes and DNA. In this record, the V and J calls reflect TCRdb's handling and not the investigators' own analysis. This sample has almost 250,000 distinct CDR3 sequences in its table, and approximately 23% of those were observed once. The ten largest clones take up roughly 40% of the sample.

This TCR came from a woman between 35 and 50 years old with Graves' ophthalmopathy. The specimen sequenced was blood. The chain is encoded by TRBV11-2 joined to TRBJ1-1; there is no confident call for the D gene. The CDR3 is CASSLDNRRAFF. The nucleotides read TGTGCCAGCAGCTTAGATAACCGGAGGGCTTTCTTT. Where the CDR3 stops, the reference TRBV11-2 and TRBJ1-1 genes take over; the full variable domain is EAGVAQSPRYKIIEKRQSVAFWCNPISGHATLYWYQQILGQGPKLLIQFQNNGVVDDSQLPKDRFSAERLKGVDSTLKIQPAKLEDSAVYLCASSLDNRRAFFGQGTRLTVV.